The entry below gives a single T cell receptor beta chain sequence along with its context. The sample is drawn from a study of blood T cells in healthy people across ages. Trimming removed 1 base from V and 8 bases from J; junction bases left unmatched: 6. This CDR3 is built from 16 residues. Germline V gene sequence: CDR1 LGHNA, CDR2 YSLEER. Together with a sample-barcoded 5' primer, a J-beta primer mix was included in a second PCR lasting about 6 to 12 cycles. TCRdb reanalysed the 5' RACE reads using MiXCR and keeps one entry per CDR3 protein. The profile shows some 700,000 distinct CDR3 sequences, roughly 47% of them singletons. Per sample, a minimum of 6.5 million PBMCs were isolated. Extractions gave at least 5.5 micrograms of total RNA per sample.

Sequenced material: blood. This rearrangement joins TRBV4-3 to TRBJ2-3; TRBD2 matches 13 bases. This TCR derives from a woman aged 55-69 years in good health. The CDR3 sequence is CASSQATSGRAGTQYF. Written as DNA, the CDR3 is TGCGCCAGCAGCCAAGCTACTAGCGGGAGGGCTGGTACGCAGTATTTT.